The clone carrying this T cell receptor (beta chain) showed up just a few times. The entry originates in a study of shared clonotypes between healthy human individuals. Here immunoSEQ multiplex PCR was the method, and the copy in TCRdb shows in-frame clones only, minus some. The sample includes roughly 660,000 clones, 90% seen only once; the top ten take 34%. The germline CDR1 and CDR2 sequences are ENHRY and SYGVKD. This CDR3 spans 14 amino acids. Trimming left V 10 bases short and J 4 bases short, with 17 bases between. Input material: memory CD8+ T cells from PBMCs. Subset given: CD45RO+ cells pooled with CCR7-negative TemRA cells. This TCR came from a man younger than 35 in good health. Some clones in this sample may be carry-over from other donors' samples. The chain recombines TRBV10-3 with TRBJ1-5; D is possibly TRBD1 (6 bases). The CDR3 protein is CATKDRGTNQPQHF. CDR3 nucleotide sequence: TGTGCCACAAAGGATCGAGGGACAAATCAGCCCCAGCATTTT.